Shown below are 13 T cell receptor beta chains from a single sample sequenced in a study of OX40 agonist ivuxolimab in advanced cancers. The protocol was immunoSEQ multiplex PCR, while the TCRdb copy is restricted to in-frame clones and leaves out a portion. The sample carries around 80,000 clones, around 87% recorded once. The sample consisted of CD4+ or CD8+ T cells sorted from blood, taken in a trial of the OX40 agonist ivuxolimab. The receptors were gathered from an adult with an advanced solid tumor such as melanoma, head and neck, liver or kidney cancer.

The chain uses TRBV28 and TRBJ2-1; TRBD2 matches at 11 bases. V was clipped by 6 bases and J by 2 bases; unmatched bases: 3. Germline V gene lookup returns CDR1 MDHEN and CDR2 SYDVKM. The CDR3 totals 15 residues. CDR3 sequence reads: CASSLTSGAYNEQFF. The CDR3 DNA follows: TGTGCCAGCAGCTTGACTAGCGGGGCCTACAATGAGCAGTTCTTC. The full variable domain, in which reference TRBV28 and TRBJ2-1 provide the parts outside the CDR3, is DVKVTQSSRYLVKRTGEKVFLECVQDMDHENMFWYRQDPGLGLRLIYFSYDVKMKEKGDIPEGYSVSREKKERFSLILESASTNQTSMYLCASSLTSGAYNEQFFGPGTRLTVL.

The chain employs TRBV7-3 and TRBJ2-2; D possibly corresponds to TRBD1 (6 bases). The CDR3 runs to 15 residues. Per germline, CDR1 SGHTA and CDR2 FQGTGA. Between the trimmed V and J ends, which lost 5 bases and 8 bases, there was a span of 18 bases. CDR3 amino acids: CASSPRTKGEGELFF. CDR3 DNA sequence: TGTGCCAGCAGCCCACGGACAAAGGGGGAGGGGGAGCTGTTTTTT.

This chain joins TRBV9 and TRBJ1-6; maybe TRBD1 (5 bases). The V gene lost 0 bases and the J gene lost 7 bases, with 8 bases spanning the gap. Per germline, CDR1 SGDLS and CDR2 YYNGEE. CDR3 length equals 14 residues. This chain's CDR3 is CASSVGTTNSPLHF. DNA for the CDR3: TGTGCCAGCAGCGTAGGGACAACGAATTCACCCCTCCACTTT.

The chain is built from TRBV7-2 and TRBJ2-3; D may be TRBD2 (5 bases). From germline, CDR1 is SGHTA and CDR2 FQGNSA. There are 16 residues in the CDR3. V was cut by 1 base and J by 5 bases, with 16 bases left in between. The CDR3 here is CASSLGSADSIDTQYF. CDR3 bases: TGTGCCAGCAGCTTAGGGTCAGCGGATTCAATAGATACGCAGTATTTT.

This clone was seen only a few times. The chain uses TRBV5-4 and TRBJ1-6; possible D gene TRBD1, 6 bases. Germline V gives CDR1 SGHNT, CDR2 YYREEE (reference sequence). This CDR3 has 14 residues. The V and J ends lost 2 bases and 6 bases respectively, with 9 bases between them. The CDR3 sequence: CASSLNRVNSPLHF. The CDR3 coding sequence is TGTGCCAGCAGCTTAAACAGGGTTAATTCACCCCTCCACTTT. The variable domain in full, completed from reference TRBV5-4 and TRBJ1-6, reads ETGVTQSPTHLIKTRGQQVTLRCSSQSGHNTVSWYQQALGQGPQFIFQYYREEENGRGNFPPRFSGLQFPNYSSELNVNALELDDSALYLCASSLNRVNSPLHFGNGTRLTVT.

This chain connects TRBV27 to TRBJ2-6; D is unresolved. V was pared by 3 bases and J by 2 bases, with 5 bases between. Germline CDR1 MNHEY, CDR2 SMNVEV (reference sequence). CDR3 length equals 14 residues. The CDR3 protein is CASSFLAGANVLTF. The DNA of the CDR3 is TGTGCCAGCAGTTTTTTAGCTGGGGCCAACGTCCTGACTTTC.

The chain recombines TRBV18 with TRBJ1-1, with a possible D match to TRBD1 (5 bases). Trimming stripped 3 bases from V and 3 bases from J, with 11 bases between. The CDR3 consists of 14 residues. From germline, CDR1 is KGHSH and CDR2 LQKENI. The CDR3 is CASSPGRADTEAFF. CDR3 bases: TGTGCCAGCTCACCCGGCAGGGCTGACACTGAAGCTTTCTTT.

The chain links TRBV6-1 to TRBJ1-4; D not resolved. Trimming pared 7 bases from V and 5 bases from J, leaving 17 bases between. Germline CDR1 is MNHNS and CDR2 is SASEGT. There are 15 residues in the CDR3. The CDR3 DNA reads TGTGCCAGCATTCTCTCGGGAGGATCCAATGAAAAACTGTTTTTT. Protein: CASILSGGSNEKLFF.

V usage is TRBV15 and J usage is TRBJ2-5; D ambiguous. Germline loops: CDR1 LNHNV, CDR2 YYDKDF (reference sequence). This CDR3 is built from 13 residues. The V end was cut by 2 bases, the J end by 9 bases, with 13 bases between. CDR3 coding DNA: TGTGCCACCAGCAGAACTACCAGTGATTCCCAGTACTTC. It codes for CATSRTTSDSQYF.

The chain joins TRBV5-4 to TRBJ2-5; D is unresolved. The CDR3 spans 16 residues. Trimming took off 0 bases at V and 1 base at J, with 13 bases between the two ends. Germline lookup yields CDR1 SGHNT and CDR2 YYREEE (reference sequence). The DNA for the CDR3 is TGTGCCAGCAGCTTGGAACACTCGAACCTCCAAGAGACCCAGTACTTC. Encoded protein: CASSLEHSNLQETQYF.

This clone was recorded only once. This chain uses TRBV30 with TRBJ2-7; weak D call: TRBD2 (5 bases). Germline V CDR1 and CDR2: GTSNPN, SVGIG (reference sequence). V lost 4 bases to trimming and J lost 2 bases, with 9 bases between them. The CDR3 is made up of 12 amino acids. In DNA, the CDR3 is TGTGCCTGGAATACGGGGACCTACGAGCAGTACTTC. As protein: CAWNTGTYEQYF.

This clone was seen once. The chain carries TRBV7-2 and TRBJ2-3; TRBD1 might be the D (6 bases). V gave up 4 bases and J gave up 3 bases, with 11 bases separating them. This CDR3 has 14 amino acids. CDR1 and CDR2 from the germline V gene are SGHTA and FQGNSA. DNA for the CDR3: TGTGCCAGCAGCTCTTCGACAGGAACAGATACGCAGTATTTT. Protein sequence: CASSSSTGTDTQYF. The full variable domain, in which reference TRBV7-2 and TRBJ2-3 provide the parts outside the CDR3, is GAGVSQSPSNKVTEKGKDVELRCDPISGHTALYWYRQSLGQGLEFLIYFQGNSAPDKSGLPSDRFSAERTGGSVSTLTIQRTQQEDSAVYLCASSSSTGTDTQYFGPGTRLTVL.

The V and J genes are TRBV6-5 and TRBJ1-6, with no clear D. The V gene lost 8 bases and the J gene lost 0 bases, with 11 bases spanning the gap. The CDR3 extends over 15 amino acids. Germline CDR1 reads MNHEY; CDR2 reads SVGAGI. The CDR3 DNA sequence: TGTGCCAGCTTCAGATCGAGCTCCTATAATTCACCCCTCCACTTT. Translation gives CASFRSSSYNSPLHF.